Sequencing of this T cell receptor (beta chain) was carried out in a study of T cell changes during pregnancy in multiple sclerosis. Sequenced by immunoSEQ multiplex PCR; TCRdb stores in-frame clones only, minus some. The table lists tens of thousands of clones, 93% of them singletons. This CDR3 comprises 14 residues. V was trimmed by 3 bases and J by 4 bases, leaving 12 bases between them. Germline assignment: CDR1 SGHVS and CDR2 FNYEAQ. The origin of this receptor is a female donor with multiple sclerosis, enrolled in a pregnancy study. V usage is TRBV7-6 and J usage is TRBJ1-2; D is uncertain. The sample in question was CD4+ T cells from peripheral blood mononuclear cells, obtained before pregnancy. The DNA for the CDR3 is TGTGCCAGCAGCTTCTCTAAGAACGGCTATGGCTACACCTTC. Residues: CASSFSKNGYGYTF.